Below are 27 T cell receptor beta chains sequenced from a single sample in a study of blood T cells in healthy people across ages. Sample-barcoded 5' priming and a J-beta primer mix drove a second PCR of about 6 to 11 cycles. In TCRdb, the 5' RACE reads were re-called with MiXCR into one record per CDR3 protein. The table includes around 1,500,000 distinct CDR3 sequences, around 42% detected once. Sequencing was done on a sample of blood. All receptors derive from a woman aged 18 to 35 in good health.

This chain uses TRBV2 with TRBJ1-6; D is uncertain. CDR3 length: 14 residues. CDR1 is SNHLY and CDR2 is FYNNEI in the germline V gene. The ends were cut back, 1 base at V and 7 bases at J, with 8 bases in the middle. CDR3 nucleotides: TGTGCCAGCAGTGAAGGCAGGAGAAATTCACCCCTCCACTTT. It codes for CASSEGRRNSPLHF.

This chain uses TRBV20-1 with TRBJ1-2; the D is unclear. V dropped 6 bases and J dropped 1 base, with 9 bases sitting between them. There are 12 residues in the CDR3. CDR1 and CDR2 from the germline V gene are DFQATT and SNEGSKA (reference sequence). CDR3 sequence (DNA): TGCAGTGCCAAGATTTATAACTATGGCTACACCTTC. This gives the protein CSAKIYNYGYTF.

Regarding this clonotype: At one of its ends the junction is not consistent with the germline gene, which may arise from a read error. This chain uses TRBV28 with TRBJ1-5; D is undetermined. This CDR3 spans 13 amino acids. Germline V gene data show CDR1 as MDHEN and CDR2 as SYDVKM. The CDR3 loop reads CASSVPSNRPQHF. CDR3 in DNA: TGTGCCAGCAGTGTCCCAAGCAATCGGCCCCAGCATTTT.

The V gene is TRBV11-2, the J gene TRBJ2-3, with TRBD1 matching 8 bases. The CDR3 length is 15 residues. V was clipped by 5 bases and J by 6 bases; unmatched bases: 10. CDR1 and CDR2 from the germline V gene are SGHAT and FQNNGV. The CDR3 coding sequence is TGTGCCAGCAGCCCTTGGACAGGGCCCTCCGATACGCAGTATTTT. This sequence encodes CASSPWTGPSDTQYF.

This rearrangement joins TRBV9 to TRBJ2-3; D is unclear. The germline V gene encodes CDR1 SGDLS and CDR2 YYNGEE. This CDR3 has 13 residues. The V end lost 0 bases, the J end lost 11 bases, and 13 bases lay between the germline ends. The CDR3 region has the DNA TGTGCCAGCAGCGTAGCAAAAGGATGGTTGCAGTATTTT. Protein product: CASSVAKGWLQYF.

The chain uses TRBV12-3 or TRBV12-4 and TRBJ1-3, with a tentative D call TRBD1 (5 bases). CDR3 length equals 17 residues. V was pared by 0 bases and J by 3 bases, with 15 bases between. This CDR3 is CASSLAAMRGIGNTIYF. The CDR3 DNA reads TGTGCCAGCAGTTTAGCAGCAATGAGGGGCATTGGAAACACCATATATTTT.

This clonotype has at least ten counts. The CDR3 spells CASSQASSYGYTF. CDR3 coding DNA: TGCGCCAGCAGCCAAGCCTCGTCCTATGGCTACACCTTC. The V call is TRBV4-1, the J call TRBJ1-2; no clear D. This CDR3 spans 13 amino acids. V was cut by 1 base and J by 4 bases, with 7 bases left in between. Germline loops: CDR1 MGHRA, CDR2 YSYEKL.

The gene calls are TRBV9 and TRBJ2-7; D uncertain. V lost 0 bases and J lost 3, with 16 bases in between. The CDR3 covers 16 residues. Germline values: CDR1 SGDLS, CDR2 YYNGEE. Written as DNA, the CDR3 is TGTGCCAGCAGCGTAGGGAGACAAACAACGGGCTACGAGCAGTACTTC. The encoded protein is CASSVGRQTTGYEQYF.

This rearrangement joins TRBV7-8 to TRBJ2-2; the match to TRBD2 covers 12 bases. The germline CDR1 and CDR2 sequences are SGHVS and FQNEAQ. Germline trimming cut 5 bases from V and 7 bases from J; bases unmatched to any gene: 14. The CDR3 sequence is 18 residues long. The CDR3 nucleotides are TGTGCCAGCAGCCAGAGACTGACTAGCGGGAGATATGGCGGGGAGCTGTTTTTT. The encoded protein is CASSQRLTSGRYGGELFF. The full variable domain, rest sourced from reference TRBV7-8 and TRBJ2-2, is GAGVSQSPRYKVAKRGQDVALRCDPISGHVSLFWYQQALGQGPEFLTYFQNEAQLDKSGLPSDRFFAERPEGSVSTLKIQRTQQEDSAVYLCASSQRLTSGRYGGELFFGEGSRLTVL.

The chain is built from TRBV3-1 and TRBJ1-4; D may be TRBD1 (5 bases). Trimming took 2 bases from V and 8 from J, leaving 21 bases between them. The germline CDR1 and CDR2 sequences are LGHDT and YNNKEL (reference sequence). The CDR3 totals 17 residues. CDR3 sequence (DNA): TGTGCCAGCAGCCAACCCATCCCGGGGTCTTGGGGGGAAAAACTGTTTTTT. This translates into CASSQPIPGSWGEKLFF.

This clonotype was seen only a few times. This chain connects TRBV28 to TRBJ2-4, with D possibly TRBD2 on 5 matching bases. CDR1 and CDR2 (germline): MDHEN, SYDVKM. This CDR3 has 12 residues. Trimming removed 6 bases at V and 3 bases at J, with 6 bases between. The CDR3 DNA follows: TGTGCCAGCAGGGAGGACAAAAACATTCAGTACTTC. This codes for CASREDKNIQYF.

The CDR3 reads CATSRAEYGYTF. The CDR3 DNA is TGTGCCACCAGCAGGGCAGAGTATGGCTACACCTTC. This chain connects TRBV15 to TRBJ1-2; D remains ambiguous. V dropped 3 bases and J dropped 5 bases, with 7 bases sitting between them. The CDR3 sequence is 12 residues long. Germline V gene data show CDR1 as LNHNV and CDR2 as YYDKDF (reference sequence).

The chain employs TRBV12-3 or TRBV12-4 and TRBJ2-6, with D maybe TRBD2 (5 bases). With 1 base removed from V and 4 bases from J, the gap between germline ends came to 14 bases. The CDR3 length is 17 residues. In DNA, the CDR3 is TGTGCCAGCAGTTTAGGAGGGCCCTATGGGGGGGCCAACGTCCTGACTTTC. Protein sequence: CASSLGGPYGGANVLTF.

CDR3 in DNA: TGCAGTGCTAACGGACGGGCAAGCTCCTACAATGAGCAGTTCTTC. Protein product: CSANGRASSYNEQFF. The chain links TRBV20-1 to TRBJ2-1; D is undetermined. V was trimmed by 4 bases and J by 0 bases, leaving 13 bases between them. This CDR3 region has 15 residues. Germline V gene sequence: CDR1 DFQATT, CDR2 SNEGSKA (reference sequence).

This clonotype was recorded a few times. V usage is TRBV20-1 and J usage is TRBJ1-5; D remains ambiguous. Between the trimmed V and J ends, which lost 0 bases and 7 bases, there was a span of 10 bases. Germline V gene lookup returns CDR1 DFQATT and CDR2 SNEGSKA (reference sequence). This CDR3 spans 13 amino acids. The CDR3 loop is CSARDQASQPQHF. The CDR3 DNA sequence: TGCAGTGCTAGAGATCAGGCTTCACAGCCCCAGCATTTT.

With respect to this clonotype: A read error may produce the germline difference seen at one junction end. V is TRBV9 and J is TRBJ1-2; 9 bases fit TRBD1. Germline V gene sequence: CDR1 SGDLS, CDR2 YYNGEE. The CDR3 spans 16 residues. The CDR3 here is CASSAQGAHLTYGCTF. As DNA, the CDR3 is TGTGCCAGCAGCGCACAGGGGGCCCACCTTACTTATGGCTGCACCTTC.

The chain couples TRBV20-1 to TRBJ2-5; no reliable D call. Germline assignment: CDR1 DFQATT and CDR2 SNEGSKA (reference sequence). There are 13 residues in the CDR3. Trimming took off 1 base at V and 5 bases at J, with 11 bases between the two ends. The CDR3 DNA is TGCAGTGCTAGAGGAGAAGGAGTCGAGACCCAGTACTTC. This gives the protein CSARGEGVETQYF.

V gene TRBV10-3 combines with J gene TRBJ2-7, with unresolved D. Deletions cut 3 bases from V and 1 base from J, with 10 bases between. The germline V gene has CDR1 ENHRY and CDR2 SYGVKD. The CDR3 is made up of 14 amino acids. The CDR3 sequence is CAISDGRQSYEQYF. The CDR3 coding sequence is TGTGCCATCAGTGATGGCAGGCAGTCCTACGAGCAGTACTTC.

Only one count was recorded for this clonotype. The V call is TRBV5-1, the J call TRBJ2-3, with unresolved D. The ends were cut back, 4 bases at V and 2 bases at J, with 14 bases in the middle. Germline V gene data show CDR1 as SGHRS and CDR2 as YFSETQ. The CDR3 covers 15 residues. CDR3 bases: TGCGCCAGCAGCCGTACGAGGCCCAACACAGATACGCAGTATTTT. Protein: CASSRTRPNTDTQYF. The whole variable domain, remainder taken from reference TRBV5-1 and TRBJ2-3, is KAGVTQTPRYLIKTRGQQVTLSCSPISGHRSVSWYQQTPGQGLQFLFEYFSETQRNKGNFPGRFSGRQFSNSRSEMNVSTLELGDSALYLCASSRTRPNTDTQYFGPGTRLTVL.

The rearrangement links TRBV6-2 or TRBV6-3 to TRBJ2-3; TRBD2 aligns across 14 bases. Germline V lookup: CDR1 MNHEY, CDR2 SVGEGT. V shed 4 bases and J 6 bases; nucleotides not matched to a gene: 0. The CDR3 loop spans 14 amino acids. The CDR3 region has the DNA TGTGCCAGCAGTTGGACTAGCGGGAGGGATACGCAGTATTTT. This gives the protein CASSWTSGRDTQYF.

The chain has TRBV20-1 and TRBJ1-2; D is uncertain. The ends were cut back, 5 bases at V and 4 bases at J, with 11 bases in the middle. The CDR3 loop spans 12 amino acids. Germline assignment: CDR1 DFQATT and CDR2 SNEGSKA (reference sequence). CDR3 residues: CSAPDFLYGYTF. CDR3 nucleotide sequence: TGCAGTGCTCCCGATTTCCTCTATGGCTACACCTTC.

The CDR3 spells CASSSPIPMDTQYF. CDR3 coding DNA: TGTGCCAGCAGTTCCCCAATCCCAATGGATACGCAGTATTTT. The rearrangement joins TRBV28 to TRBJ2-3; D unclear. The ends were cut back, 4 bases at V and 6 bases at J, with 14 bases in the middle. Germline V CDR1 and CDR2: MDHEN, SYDVKM. The CDR3 totals 14 residues.

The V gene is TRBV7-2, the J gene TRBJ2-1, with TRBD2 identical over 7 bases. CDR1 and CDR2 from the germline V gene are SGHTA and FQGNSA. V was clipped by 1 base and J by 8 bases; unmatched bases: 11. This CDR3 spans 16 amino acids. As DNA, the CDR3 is TGTGCCAGCAGCTTAGATGGGAGGGGTCAAGGTCATGAGCAGTTCTTC. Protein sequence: CASSLDGRGQGHEQFF.

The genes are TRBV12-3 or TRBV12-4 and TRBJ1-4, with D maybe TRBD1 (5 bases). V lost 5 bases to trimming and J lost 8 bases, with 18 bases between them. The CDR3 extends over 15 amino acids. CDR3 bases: TGTGCCAGCAGTAGACCCAGGGTCGTCGGAGAAAAACTGTTTTTT. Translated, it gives CASSRPRVVGEKLFF.

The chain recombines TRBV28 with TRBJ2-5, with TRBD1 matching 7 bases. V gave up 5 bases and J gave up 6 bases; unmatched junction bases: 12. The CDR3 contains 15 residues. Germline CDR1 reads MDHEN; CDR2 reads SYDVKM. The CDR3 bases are TGTGCCAGCAGTCGGTCCGGGACAGCTGCGAAGACCCAGTACTTC. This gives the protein CASSRSGTAAKTQYF.

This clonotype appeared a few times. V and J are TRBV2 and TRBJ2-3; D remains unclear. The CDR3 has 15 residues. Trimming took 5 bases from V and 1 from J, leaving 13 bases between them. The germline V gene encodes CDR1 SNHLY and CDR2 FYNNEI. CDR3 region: CASSLITWGTDTQYF. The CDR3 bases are TGTGCCAGCAGTCTTATTACCTGGGGCACAGATACGCAGTATTTT.

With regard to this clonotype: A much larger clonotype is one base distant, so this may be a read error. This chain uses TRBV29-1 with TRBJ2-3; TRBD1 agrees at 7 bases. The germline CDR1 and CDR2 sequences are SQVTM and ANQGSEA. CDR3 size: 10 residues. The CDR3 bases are TGCAACGCCAGGGGGGATACGCAGTATTTT. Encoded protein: CNARGDTQYF.